These 25 T cell receptor beta chains were sequenced from one sample in a study of blood T cell repertoires in COVID-19. Some clones are missing from TCRdb's copy, which holds only in-frame ones; the method was immunoSEQ multiplex PCR. The data contain about 99,000 clones, 75% to 90% of them singletons. The sequenced material came from peripheral blood. The receptors stem from a man aged 60-69 years with acute or convalescent COVID-19.

The gene calls are TRBV2 and TRBJ2-7, with TRBD2 matching 11 bases. V shed 3 bases and J 6 bases; nucleotides not matched to a gene: 7. Germline values: CDR1 SNHLY, CDR2 FYNNEI. CDR3 length: 15 residues. CDR3 residues: CASSDKTSGRVEQYF. The CDR3 region has the DNA TGTGCCAGCAGTGATAAAACTAGCGGGAGAGTCGAGCAGTACTTC.

The rearrangement links TRBV27 to TRBJ2-2; the D gene is possibly TRBD1 (6 bases). The CDR3 contains 15 residues. Germline CDR1 and CDR2: MNHEY and SMNVEV (reference sequence). The V end lost 6 bases, the J end lost 5 bases, and 16 bases lay between the germline ends. CDR3 coding DNA: TGTGCCAGCAGATTGCAAGGGGGTCGGACCGGGGAGCTGTTTTTT. It encodes CASRLQGGRTGELFF.

The chain joins TRBV2 to TRBJ2-7; 7 nucleotides agree with TRBD1. The germline V gene has CDR1 SNHLY and CDR2 FYNNEI. CDR3 size: 14 residues. V was pared by 8 bases and J by 3 bases, with 10 bases of the junction left unmatched. The CDR3 is CASSRWAGGYEQYF. The DNA of the CDR3 is TGTGCCAGCTCCCGTTGGGCAGGGGGCTACGAGCAGTACTTC.

The chain couples TRBV7-2 to TRBJ2-3; 13 bases agree with TRBD2. V was pared by 2 bases and J by 4 bases, with 3 bases of the junction left unmatched. This CDR3 comprises 16 residues. The germline gives CDR1 SGHTA, CDR2 FQGNSA. For the CDR3, the DNA is TGTGCCAGCAGCTTAAGACTAGCGGGAGGAGCAGATACGCAGTATTTT. This translates into CASSLRLAGGADTQYF.

The gene calls are TRBV6-1 and TRBJ2-5; TRBD2 matches 9 bases. The CDR3 loop spans 16 amino acids. The V and J ends lost 2 bases and 3 bases, in that order; junction bases with no gene match: 7. Looked up from germline, CDR1 is MNHNS and CDR2 is SASEGT. The chain's CDR3 is CASSELVASGKETQYF. The CDR3, as DNA: TGTGCCAGCAGTGAACTAGTAGCTAGCGGGAAAGAGACCCAGTACTTC.

The gene calls are TRBV5-4 and TRBJ2-4; 9 bases are a match to TRBD2. There are 16 residues in the CDR3. V shed 0 bases, J shed 5 bases, and the junction held 6 bases outside the gene matches. Per the germline V gene, CDR1 is SGHNT and CDR2 is YYREEE (reference sequence). As DNA, the CDR3 is TGTGCCAGCAGCTTGGCATTGGTAGCGGGGGAAAACATTCAGTACTTC. This translates into CASSLALVAGENIQYF.

The J gene is TRBJ2-1, the V gene TRBV18; 10 nucleotides agree with TRBD2. V trimming: 2 bases; J trimming: 9 bases; junction bases outside the gene matches: 7. This CDR3 is built from 15 residues. The germline gives CDR1 KGHSH, CDR2 LQKENI. Here the CDR3 DNA reads TGTGCCAGCTCACCAGGGCTAGCGGGAGCGCTTGAGCAGTTCTTC. Amino acid sequence: CASSPGLAGALEQFF.

The chain is built from TRBV7-2 and TRBJ2-7; 9 nucleotides agree with TRBD1. The germline CDR1 and CDR2 sequences are SGHTA and FQGNSA. J was trimmed by 6 bases and V by 1 base; bases with no gene match: 7. CDR3 length: 15 residues. Written as DNA, the CDR3 is TGTGCCAGCAGCTTAGTGGGGACAGGGATGGGCGAGCAGTACGTC. Amino acid sequence: CASSLVGTGMGEQYV.

The chain carries TRBV18 and TRBJ1-2, with D unresolved. The CDR3 is 13 residues long. The germline V gene has CDR1 KGHSH and CDR2 LQKENI. V lost 10 bases and J 6 bases, leaving 18 bases between the germline ends. The CDR3 spells CATRGSGFDGYTF. The DNA of the CDR3 is TGTGCCACCCGAGGATCGGGGTTTGATGGCTACACCTTC.

The chain has TRBV5-1 and TRBJ2-3, with unresolved D. This CDR3 has 15 amino acids. Trimming cost V 4 bases and J 2 bases, with 14 bases left between them. Germline values: CDR1 SGHRS, CDR2 YFSETQ. The CDR3, as DNA: TGCGCCAGCAGCCTGGTGGCCAGGCCCACAGATACGCAGTATTTT. It yields the protein CASSLVARPTDTQYF.

The chain carries TRBV10-3 and TRBJ2-5, with 14 bases lining up with TRBD2. Trimming took 8 bases from V and 5 from J; bases not matched to a gene: 10. The CDR3 is made up of 16 amino acids. Germline CDR1 is ENHRY and CDR2 is SYGVKD. The CDR3 sequence: CAIAGTSGSFGETQYF. The DNA for the CDR3 is TGTGCCATCGCGGGGACTAGCGGGAGTTTCGGGGAGACCCAGTACTTC.

V usage is TRBV7-8 and J usage is TRBJ2-7; 11 bases fit TRBD2. V lost 1 base to trimming and J lost 10 bases; unmatched junction nucleotides: 3. Germline-derived CDR1 and CDR2 are SGHVS and FQNEAQ. The CDR3 has 13 residues. The CDR3 DNA is TGTGCCAGCAGCTTAGGGACTAGCGGGTACCAGTACTTC. Encoded protein: CASSLGTSGYQYF.

The chain combines TRBV5-4 with TRBJ1-3, with TRBD1 matching over 7 bases. The germline V gene has CDR1 SGHNT and CDR2 YYREEE (reference sequence). With 3 bases clipped from V and 6 bases from J, the junction kept 18 bases outside the gene matches. CDR3 size: 18 residues. CDR3 DNA sequence: TGTGCCAGCAGCTCACTAGGGGCAGGGGGATTTACGTCAAACACCATATATTTT. Translated: CASSSLGAGGFTSNTIYF.

This clone was recorded once. The chain uses TRBV5-6 and TRBJ2-1; no clear D gene. CDR3 size: 13 residues. The V and J ends lost 6 bases and 8 bases respectively, with 15 bases between them. In germline, CDR1 is SGHDT, CDR2 YYEEEE. The CDR3 sequence: CASKLEVRDEQFF. The CDR3 coding sequence is TGTGCCAGCAAGCTTGAGGTTCGGGATGAGCAGTTCTTC.

The chain employs TRBV5-6 and TRBJ2-7; D uncertain. The V gene lost 0 bases and the J gene lost 4 bases, with 8 bases spanning the gap. Looked up from germline, CDR1 is SGHDT and CDR2 is YYEEEE. CDR3 size: 13 residues. The CDR3 spells CASSLVNSYEQYF. CDR3 in DNA: TGTGCCAGCAGCTTGGTGAACTCATACGAGCAGTACTTC.

The chain employs TRBV6-5 and TRBJ1-5, with a possible D match to TRBD1 (6 bases). V dropped 5 bases and J dropped 9 bases, with 17 bases sitting between them. CDR1 is MNHEY, CDR2 SVGAGI, per germline. The CDR3 loop spans 14 amino acids. The CDR3 nucleotides are TGTGCCAGCAGTCAGGGCACAGGGTATCCGCCCCAGCATTTT. The encoded protein is CASSQGTGYPPQHF.

This sequence joins TRBV19 and TRBJ1-5, with TRBD1 as a possible D gene (6 bases). Trimming shortened V by 5 bases and J by 0 bases, and 11 bases separated the two germline ends. The germline gives CDR1 LNHDA, CDR2 SQIVND (reference sequence). The CDR3 has 15 amino acids. In DNA, the CDR3 is TGTGCCAGTAGTTACGGACAGTATAGCAATCAGCCCCAGCATTTT. Residues: CASSYGQYSNQPQHF.

This clone was seen only a few times. The J gene is TRBJ2-4, the V gene TRBV19; 14 bases are a match to TRBD2. Germline V gives CDR1 LNHDA, CDR2 SQIVND (reference sequence). The CDR3 has 23 amino acids. V lost 3 bases to trimming and J lost 1 base; unmatched junction nucleotides: 20. The CDR3 spells CASSMGVRGTSGSIRLAKNIQYF. DNA for the CDR3: TGTGCCAGTAGTATGGGGGTTCGGGGGACTAGCGGGAGCATACGGCTGGCCAAAAACATTCAGTACTTC.

This chain uses TRBV10-3 with TRBJ1-5; 10 bases are shared with TRBD1. The CDR3 covers 15 residues. Trimming cost V 3 bases and J 4 bases; bases outside gene matches: 3. Germline V CDR1 and CDR2: ENHRY, SYGVKD. CDR3 protein: CAISERQGANQPQHF. The CDR3, as DNA: TGTGCCATCAGTGAAAGACAGGGGGCGAATCAGCCCCAGCATTTT.

The rearrangement links TRBV25-1 to TRBJ1-1; 9 bases fit TRBD1. From germline, CDR1 is MGHDK and CDR2 SYGVNS. The ends lost 4 bases at V and 10 bases at J; junction bases unmatched: 4. The CDR3 contains 12 residues. In DNA, the CDR3 is TGTGCCAGCAGTGGTCGACAGGGGGGAGCTTTCTTT. It translates to CASSGRQGGAFF. Variable domain in full (rest from reference TRBV25-1 and TRBJ1-1): EADIYQTPRYLVIGTGKKITLECSQTMGHDKMYWYQQDPGMELHLIHYSYGVNSTEKGDLSSESTVSRIRTEHFPLTLESARPSHTSQYLCASSGRQGGAFFGQGTRLTVV.

The rearrangement links TRBV7-9 to TRBJ1-1; the D gene is possibly TRBD1 (6 bases). This CDR3 is 13 amino acids long. Trimming removed 5 bases at V and 4 bases at J, with 11 bases between. The germline V gene encodes CDR1 SEHNR and CDR2 FQNEAQ (reference sequence). For the CDR3, the DNA is TGTGCCAGCAGCGAACAGGGTGGCACTGAAGCTTTCTTT. This sequence encodes CASSEQGGTEAFF.

The CDR3 loop is CASSWDSVQPQHF. CDR3 in DNA: TGTGCCAGCAGCTGGGACAGTGTTCAGCCCCAGCATTTT. The V call is TRBV5-5, the J call TRBJ1-5; 7 positions match TRBD1. Looked up from germline, CDR1 is SGHKS and CDR2 is YYEKEE (reference sequence). V dropped 3 bases and J dropped 6; count of bases not matched to a gene: 3. This CDR3 is 13 amino acids long.

The sample holds one count of this clone. V usage is TRBV9 and J usage is TRBJ2-3, with D possibly matching TRBD2 (6 bases). CDR1 and CDR2 (germline): SGDLS, YYNGEE. With 1 base removed from V and 4 bases from J, the gap between germline ends came to 13 bases. The CDR3 is made up of 15 amino acids. CDR3 bases: TGTGCCAGCAGCGTATGGAGGGGCGGTGCAGATACGCAGTATTTT. This translates into CASSVWRGGADTQYF.

This clone was seen a single time. The genes are TRBV29-1 and TRBJ1-1, with a tentative D call TRBD1 (5 bases). V was trimmed by 5 bases and J by 1 base, leaving 14 bases between them. This CDR3 spans 14 amino acids. Per germline, CDR1 SQVTM and CDR2 ANQGSEA. CDR3 sequence (DNA): TGCAGCGTTTCGAACAGGCTGGGGAACACTGAAGCTTTCTTT. Protein product: CSVSNRLGNTEAFF.

This chain uses TRBV4-1 with TRBJ2-6; a possible D gene is TRBD1 (6 bases). CDR1 is MGHRA and CDR2 is YSYEKL in the germline V gene. Trimming pared 1 base from V and 2 bases from J, leaving 9 bases between. The CDR3 is 16 amino acids. For the CDR3, the DNA is TGCGCCAGCAGCCAAGTTGCAGGGGCTGGGGCCAACGTCCTGACTTTC. This translates into CASSQVAGAGANVLTF.